Included here is one T cell receptor (beta chain) sequence, with context. The antigen remains unidentified. An equimolar mix of two oligonucleotides served as the beta constant-region primer for TRBC1 and TRBC2. The cDNA 3' end received a ligated single-stranded oligonucleotide carrying the SP2 primer and a 12-nucleotide UMI. TCRdb analysed the UMI-ligation and nested PCR reads with MiXCR anew, one entry per CDR3 protein. Among 140,000 to 150,000 distinct CDR3 sequences listed, about a sixth were seen once. The data derive from a study of naive and memory T cell subsets. The V segment lost 8 bases and the J segment 5 bases; nucleotides outside the gene matches: 12. CDR1 and CDR2 from the germline V gene are MNHEY and SVGAGI. This CDR3 has 15 residues. General study results and limits: Especially in CD8 cells, naive repertoires contained a few larger clonotypes, possibly CD45RA-re-expressing memory cells.

This TCR came from a human donor in good health. Sequenced sample: naive CD4+ T cells from blood. The rearrangement uses TRBV6-5 and TRBJ2-7, with 10 bases that match TRBD1. The CDR3 loop reads CASRGFGTGVHEQYF. CDR3 nucleotides: TGTGCCAGCCGGGGCTTTGGGACAGGGGTCCACGAGCAGTACTTC.